The rows below give T cell receptor beta chains drawn from one sample of a study of CD8+ T cells in alopecia areata. Libraries were prepared by immunoSEQ multiplex PCR; TCRdb keeps only in-frame clonotypes and omits some of them. The sample holds more than 85,000 clones, 40% to 55% seen once. The specimen was CD4+ T cells sorted from blood. The receptors shown here come from a human donor with alopecia areata. Both conserved end residues are part of each CDR3. D genes are given only for firm matches. The size entry is marked missing in some rows and otherwise reads once, few, many or a size class.

clone size	J gene	D gene	V gene	CDR3 protein	CDR3 DNA
-	TRBJ1-1	-	TRBV29-1	CSVVAQLNTEAFF	TGCAGCGTTGTGGCACAGCTGAACACTGAAGCTTTCTTT
few	TRBJ2-1	TRBD1	TRBV30	CAWSVIRQGDTYNEQFF	TGTGCCTGGAGTGTTATAAGACAGGGCGATACTTACAATGAGCAGTTCTTC
-	TRBJ1-6	-	TRBV29-1	CSVGNTARSPLHF	TGCAGCGTTGGTAACACAGCCCGTTCACCCCTCCACTTT
-	TRBJ2-3	-	TRBV29-1	CSVQGGSSSTDTQYF	TGCAGCGTCCAGGGAGGCAGTTCTAGCACAGATACGCAGTATTTT
-	TRBJ2-3	-	TRBV20-1	CSALRQDTQYF	TGCAGTGCCCTAAGGCAGGATACGCAGTATTTT
-	TRBJ2-1	-	TRBV14	CASSQHIGNYNEQFF	TGTGCCAGCAGCCAACACATCGGGAACTACAATGAGCAGTTCTTC
-	TRBJ2-1	TRBD2	TRBV2	CASRGLAGASGEQFF	TGTGCCAGCAGAGGACTAGCGGGAGCCTCGGGTGAGCAGTTCTTC
-	TRBJ1-6	-	TRBV11-2	CASSGHRDPAINSPLHF	TGTGCCAGCAGCGGCCACAGGGACCCTGCAATAAATTCACCCCTCCACTTT
-	TRBJ1-3	-	TRBV9	CASSVDSPSSGNTIYF	TGTGCCAGCAGCGTAGACAGTCCGAGCTCTGGAAACACCATATATTTT
-	TRBJ2-2	TRBD2	TRBV10-2	CASRLLAGENTGELFF	TGCGCCAGCAGGCTACTAGCGGGGGAGAACACCGGGGAGCTGTTTTTT
-	TRBJ2-7	TRBD2	TRBV30	CAWISGTRGSYEQYF	TGTGCCTGGATATCCGGGACTAGAGGCTCCTACGAGCAGTACTTC
few	TRBJ2-1	-	TRBV6-1	CASSEFVRLSEQFF	TGTGCCAGCAGTGAATTTGTCCGGTTGAGTGAGCAGTTCTTC
few	TRBJ2-3	TRBD2	TRBV18	CAGEAGGTDTQYF	TGTGCCGGCGAGGCGGGGGGCACAGATACGCAGTATTTT
-	TRBJ2-7	-	TRBV10-2	CASRPLRDYEQYF	TGCGCCAGCCGTCCCCTACGCGATTACGAGCAGTACTTC
few	TRBJ1-2	TRBD1	TRBV30	CAWTDRGSFGYTF	TGTGCCTGGACGGACAGGGGAAGTTTTGGCTACACCTTC
-	TRBJ2-3	-	TRBV29-1	CSSRGTDTQYF	TGCAGCTCCAGGGGTACAGATACGCAGTATTTT
once	TRBJ2-3	TRBD2	TRBV7-9	CASSGLAGTDTQYF	TGTGCCAGCAGCGGACTAGCGGGGACAGATACGCAGTATTTT